Presented here are 27 T cell receptor beta chains from one specimen sequenced in a study of T cells in localized non-small cell lung cancer (dated by TCRdb to the early 2020s). Libraries were made using the immunoSEQ multiplex PCR assay. As stored in TCRdb, this immuneACCESS dataset retains in-frame rearrangements with V and J assigned. A fraction of the clones does not appear; measured against another copy, unresolved V genes explain less than half of the discrepancy, and the remainder lacks a known reason. The sample data list about 59,000 clones, and roughly 90% of these were observed just once. Around 1.8% of the sample rests with the top ten. This material consisted of peripheral blood, taken before any cancer treatment. These receptors all stem from a woman aged 40 to 75 with stage I lung adenocarcinoma.

The chain recombines TRBV19 with TRBJ1-5; D gene unclear. The germline V gene has CDR1 LNHDA and CDR2 SQIVND (reference sequence). V was pared by 1 base and J by 4 bases, with 11 bases between. This CDR3 has 15 residues. The CDR3 sequence is CASSIGGRSNQPQHF. CDR3 DNA sequence: TGTGCCAGTAGTATAGGAGGACGTAGTAATCAGCCCCAGCATTTT.

This clone was counted a single time. The chain uses TRBV18 and TRBJ2-7, with TRBD1 matching 8 bases. This CDR3 is built from 14 residues. The J segment lost 7 bases and the V segment lost 5 bases, leaving 10 bases of the junction unmatched. In germline, CDR1 is KGHSH, CDR2 LQKENI. CDR3 bases: TGTGCCAGCTCATCGAATCAGGGGGCGGAAGAGCAGTACTTC. It encodes CASSSNQGAEEQYF.

The chain couples TRBV6-1 to TRBJ1-1; 7 bases match TRBD1. The V segment lost 5 bases and the J segment 7 bases; nucleotides outside the gene matches: 7. The CDR3 extends over 13 amino acids. Per the germline V gene, CDR1 is MNHNS and CDR2 is SASEGT. The CDR3 DNA is TGTGCCAGCAGTCCCCAGGGGGATGATGAAGCTTTCTTT. Protein: CASSPQGDDEAFF.

The V gene is TRBV19, the J gene TRBJ1-1; 8 nucleotides line up with TRBD1. The CDR3 sequence is 14 residues long. Germline trimming cut 3 bases from V and 11 bases from J; bases unmatched to any gene: 11. Germline V lookup: CDR1 LNHDA, CDR2 SQIVND (reference sequence). The CDR3, as DNA: TGTGCCAGTAGTATGAGCCCCCAGGGGGCGCGGGCTTTCTTT. This codes for CASSMSPQGARAFF.

This clone was seen once. The chain joins TRBV7-6 to TRBJ2-2, with 11 bases identical to TRBD2. Per the germline V gene, CDR1 is SGHVS and CDR2 is FNYEAQ. V shed 3 bases, J shed 6 bases, and the junction held 15 bases outside the gene matches. The CDR3 is 19 residues long. The DNA for the CDR3 is TGTGCCAGCAGCTTGGAGGTAGCGGGAGGGCCGTACGGGTCCGGGGAGCTGTTTTTT. Its translation is CASSLEVAGGPYGSGELFF.

The rearrangement uses TRBV2 and TRBJ1-3; D remains ambiguous. The V and J ends lost 5 bases and 2 bases respectively, with 13 bases between them. Germline V gene data show CDR1 as SNHLY and CDR2 as FYNNEI. This CDR3 is 15 amino acids long. The CDR3 here is CASSSRVDAGNTIYF. In DNA form, the CDR3 reads TGTGCCAGCAGTAGTAGGGTCGACGCTGGAAACACCATATATTTT.

The chain combines TRBV30 with TRBJ2-7; tentatively, D is TRBD2 (5 bases). CDR1 is GTSNPN, CDR2 SVGIG, per germline (reference sequence). Trimming removed 5 bases at V and 3 bases at J, with 14 bases between. The CDR3 sequence is 13 residues long. The CDR3 nucleotides read TGTGCCTGGGCGACCGGGATCGACTACGAGCAGTACTTC. This encodes CAWATGIDYEQYF.

This clone was observed a few times. The chain recombines TRBV28 with TRBJ2-3, with TRBD1 matching 8 bases. CDR1 is MDHEN, CDR2 SYDVKM, per germline. CDR3 length: 16 amino acids. Trimming at V came to 4 bases and at J to 6 bases, leaving 12 bases not matched to a gene. The CDR3 coding sequence is TGTGCCAGCAGTTCATATATGCAGGGGGCGAGGGATACGCAGTATTTT. This sequence encodes CASSSYMQGARDTQYF.

The chain recombines TRBV29-1 with TRBJ2-5; D may be TRBD1 or TRBD2 (6 bases each). The CDR3 is made up of 14 amino acids. Looked up from germline, CDR1 is SQVTM and CDR2 is ANQGSEA. Deletions cut 6 bases from V and 5 bases from J, with 19 bases between. This CDR3 is CSVGWGANRETQYF. In nucleotides, the CDR3 is TGCAGCGTGGGGTGGGGGGCCAACCGGGAGACCCAGTACTTC.

The gene calls are TRBV30 and TRBJ2-4; a possible D gene is TRBD2 (6 bases). Trimming removed 0 bases at V and 1 base at J, with 10 bases between. CDR1 and CDR2 (germline): GTSNPN, SVGIG (reference sequence). CDR3 length equals 15 residues. The CDR3 sequence is CAWSVIGSAKNIQYF. CDR3 nucleotides: TGTGCCTGGAGTGTTATCGGGAGTGCCAAAAACATTCAGTACTTC. Filled out from reference TRBV30 and TRBJ2-4, the complete variable domain reads SQTIHQWPATLVQPVGSPLSLECTVEGTSNPNLYWYRQAAGRGLQLLFYSVGIGQISSEVPQNLSASRPQDRQFILSSKKLLLSDSGFYLCAWSVIGSAKNIQYFGAGTRLSVL.

The chain couples TRBV5-1 to TRBJ2-1; tentative D call: TRBD2 (6 bases). Germline lookup yields CDR1 SGHRS and CDR2 YFSETQ. The CDR3 contains 17 residues. The ends were cut back, 4 bases at V and 1 base at J, with 18 bases in the middle. The CDR3 coding sequence is TGCGCCAGCAGCCCTGTATCCGCGGGGCCATCCTACAATGAGCAGTTCTTC. It specifies CASSPVSAGPSYNEQFF.

This sequence joins TRBV6-5 and TRBJ1-3; no firm D call. Germline assignment: CDR1 MNHEY and CDR2 SVGAGI. This CDR3 is built from 16 residues. The V gene lost 2 bases and the J gene lost 0 bases, with 11 bases spanning the gap. CDR3: CASSYGRWDSGNTIYF. The CDR3 DNA follows: TGTGCCAGCAGTTACGGTCGCTGGGACTCTGGAAACACCATATATTTT.

The CDR3: CASRAGGDTEAFF. CDR3 nucleotide sequence: TGTGCCAGCAGGGCGGGGGGGGACACTGAAGCTTTCTTT. The chain recombines TRBV6-1 with TRBJ1-1; maybe TRBD1 (5 bases). V lost 6 bases and J lost 3, with 11 bases in between. Looked up from germline, CDR1 is MNHNS and CDR2 is SASEGT. This CDR3 is 13 amino acids long.

The genes are TRBV7-9 and TRBJ1-1, with D hard to call. Germline V gene data show CDR1 as SEHNR and CDR2 as FQNEAQ (reference sequence). CDR3 length: 15 residues. V shed 3 bases and J shed 4 bases, with 15 bases lying between them. CDR3 sequence: CASSLSRPEGTEAFF. CDR3 coding DNA: TGTGCCAGCAGCTTGTCACGGCCCGAGGGCACTGAAGCTTTCTTT.

The chain recombines TRBV19 with TRBJ1-1; D unclear. Germline V CDR1 and CDR2: LNHDA, SQIVND (reference sequence). V lost 7 bases and J 1 base, leaving 13 bases between the germline ends. CDR3 length equals 14 residues. CDR3 amino acids: CASTRGQGNTEAFF. As DNA, the CDR3 is TGTGCCAGTACGCGGGGTCAAGGGAACACTGAAGCTTTCTTT.

This clone has a handful of counts. The V gene is TRBV28, the J gene TRBJ2-7; 7 bases map to TRBD2. Trimming cost V 2 bases and J 2 bases; bases outside gene matches: 3. The length of the CDR3 is 14 residues. Germline V gives CDR1 MDHEN, CDR2 SYDVKM. In nucleotides, the CDR3 is TGTGCCAGCAGTTTAGTGGCGGGAGCCTACGAGCAGTACTTC. Amino acids: CASSLVAGAYEQYF.

The chain recombines TRBV20-1 with TRBJ1-2; unclear D gene. The CDR3 consists of 10 residues. V lost 6 bases and J 4 bases, leaving 6 bases between the germline ends. Germline V lookup: CDR1 DFQATT, CDR2 SNEGSKA (reference sequence). Written as DNA, the CDR3 is TGCAGTGCCGCACCCTATGGCTACACCTTC. Translating it yields CSAAPYGYTF.

V usage is TRBV6-1 and J usage is TRBJ1-1; TRBD1 agrees at 7 bases. The CDR3 covers 14 residues. Germline CDR1 reads MNHNS; CDR2 reads SASEGT. The J segment lost 8 bases and the V segment lost 6 bases, leaving 12 bases of the junction unmatched. CDR3 region: CASRGVGGRTEAFF. Here the CDR3 DNA reads TGTGCCAGCAGGGGTGTAGGGGGCCGGACAGAAGCTTTCTTT.

The chain combines TRBV7-7 with TRBJ2-6; D gene ambiguous. The V gene's germline CDR1 is SSHAT and CDR2 FNYEAQ (reference sequence). The V and J ends lost 5 bases and 5 bases respectively, with 7 bases between them. CDR3 length: 13 residues. Here the CDR3 reads CASSQSRANVLTF. The CDR3 nucleotides read TGTGCCAGCAGCCAAAGTCGGGCCAACGTCCTGACTTTC.

The chain uses TRBV9 and TRBJ1-1; 7 bases line up with TRBD1. V dropped 4 bases and J dropped 6; count of bases not matched to a gene: 6. The CDR3 spans 13 residues. Germline V gene sequence: CDR1 SGDLS, CDR2 YYNGEE. CDR3 amino acids: CASSTDRIAEAFF. The CDR3 region has the DNA TGTGCCAGCAGCACGGACAGGATCGCTGAAGCTTTCTTT.

This chain links TRBV11-2 with TRBJ2-7; TRBD2 aligns across 12 bases. CDR3 length: 15 amino acids. Germline assignment: CDR1 SGHAT and CDR2 FQNNGV. V was clipped by 1 base and J by 5 bases; unmatched bases: 3. CDR3 DNA: TGTGCCAGCAGCTTAGCGCTAGCGGGGGGGAACGAGCAGTACTTC. Its translation is CASSLALAGGNEQYF.

The chain carries TRBV9 and TRBJ2-3, with D uncertain. Trimming removed 5 bases from V and 4 bases from J, with 8 bases in between. The germline gives CDR1 SGDLS, CDR2 YYNGEE. CDR3 length equals 12 residues. The DNA for the CDR3 is TGTGCCAGCAGTAAGGCGGCAGATACGCAGTATTTT. It specifies CASSKAADTQYF. Based on the CDR3 plus reference TRBV9 and TRBJ2-3, the full variable domain is DSGVTQTPKHLITATGQRVTLRCSPRSGDLSVYWYQQSLDQGLQFLIQYYNGEERAKGNILERFSAQQFPDLHSELNLSSLELGDSALYFCASSKAADTQYFGPGTRLTVL.

The J gene is TRBJ2-7, the V gene TRBV6-1; D possibly uses TRBD1 or TRBD2 (5 bases each). This CDR3 region has 13 residues. In germline, CDR1 is MNHNS, CDR2 SASEGT. Trimming took 6 bases from V and 2 from J, leaving 11 bases between them. The CDR3 sequence: CASRNGATYEQYF. The CDR3 DNA reads as TGTGCCAGCAGAAACGGGGCAACCTACGAGCAGTACTTC.

The sample holds a few counts of this clone. The rearrangement uses TRBV6-6 and TRBJ1-2; TRBD1 is a possible D gene (6 bases). V dropped 4 bases and J dropped 8 bases, with 14 bases sitting between them. CDR1 is MNHNY, CDR2 SVGAGI, per germline (reference sequence). This CDR3 is 13 amino acids long. CDR3: CASSLPGHQGYTF. The CDR3 coding sequence is TGTGCCAGCAGTTTGCCGGGACACCAGGGCTACACCTTC.

The V gene is TRBV28, the J gene TRBJ2-2; TRBD1 is a possible D gene (6 bases). Germline V gene lookup returns CDR1 MDHEN and CDR2 SYDVKM. V was trimmed by 5 bases and J by 7 bases, leaving 8 bases between them. The CDR3 runs to 12 residues. CDR3 loop: CASSHRDGELFF. The CDR3 region has the DNA TGTGCCAGCAGTCACAGGGACGGGGAGCTGTTTTTT.

This chain joins TRBV7-2 and TRBJ1-4, with D possibly being TRBD1 (5 bases). CDR3 size: 12 residues. Trimming stripped 4 bases from V and 8 bases from J, with 8 bases between. CDR1 SGHTA and CDR2 FQGNSA come from the germline V gene. The CDR3 loop is CASSSGSEKLFF. DNA for the CDR3: TGTGCCAGCAGCTCAGGGTCCGAAAAACTGTTTTTT. Filled out from reference TRBV7-2 and TRBJ1-4, the complete variable domain reads GAGVSQSPSNKVTEKGKDVELRCDPISGHTALYWYRQSLGQGLEFLIYFQGNSAPDKSGLPSDRFSAERTGGSVSTLTIQRTQQEDSAVYLCASSSGSEKLFFGSGTQLSVL.

This chain uses TRBV28 with TRBJ2-3; maybe TRBD2 (6 bases). Trimming stripped 4 bases from V and 0 bases from J, with 29 bases between. Germline V gene data show CDR1 as MDHEN and CDR2 as SYDVKM. This CDR3 region has 21 residues. The CDR3 DNA sequence: TGTGCCAGCAGTTCCTTGCTCTCTGAGACTAGACGAATCGCTAGCACAGATACGCAGTATTTT. Translating it yields CASSSLLSETRRIASTDTQYF.